Presented here are 16 T cell receptor beta chains from one specimen sequenced in a study of early T cells in non-severe SARS-CoV-2 infection. A single record per CDR3 protein comes from TCRdb applying MiXCR to the 5' RACE reads. In the table there are about 110,000 distinct CDR3 sequences, around 12% of which are singletons. The sequences come from whole blood, collected at baseline. Receptors were obtained from an adult who was a healthcare worker with PCR-confirmed SARS-CoV-2 infection or an uninfected control (not recorded which).

This clonotype was observed a handful of times. The chain is built from TRBV28 and TRBJ2-3; 10 bases match TRBD1. Trimming removed 6 bases from V and 8 bases from J; junction bases left unmatched: 5. This CDR3 is built from 13 residues. Germline CDR1 and CDR2: MDHEN and SYDVKM. The CDR3: CASSTTGGPTQYF. The CDR3 nucleotides read TGTGCCAGCAGCACGACAGGGGGCCCTACGCAGTATTTT.

This clonotype was seen ten or more times. The chain is built from TRBV2 and TRBJ2-1; a possible D gene is TRBD2 (6 bases). V was clipped by 7 bases and J by 3 bases, with 13 bases between them. CDR1 and CDR2 from the germline V gene are SNHLY and FYNNEI. CDR3 size: 14 residues. In DNA, the CDR3 is TGTGCCAGCACCCGAGGAGGGGACTACAATGAGCAGTTCTTC. Residues: CASTRGGDYNEQFF.

A few counts support this clonotype. The genes are TRBV7-2 and TRBJ2-7; 7 nucleotides line up with TRBD2. Germline lookup yields CDR1 SGHTA and CDR2 FQGNSA. J was trimmed by 5 bases and V by 6 bases; bases with no gene match: 16. This CDR3 has 16 residues. The chain's CDR3 is CASSSTSGIPTHEQYF. The CDR3 bases are TGTGCCAGCAGTTCCACAAGCGGGATACCTACCCACGAGCAGTACTTC.

This chain links TRBV4-1 with TRBJ2-3; either TRBD1 or TRBD2 may supply D (5 bases each). Trimming removed 2 bases at V and 5 bases at J, with 17 bases between. This CDR3 is 16 amino acids long. Per the germline V gene, CDR1 is MGHRA and CDR2 is YSYEKL. The CDR3 DNA reads as TGCGCCAGCAGCCAAAGGGACGTGGGCGCCGAAGATACGCAGTATTTT. Its translation: CASSQRDVGAEDTQYF.

The rearrangement links TRBV6-1 to TRBJ1-1; D remains unclear. The V end was cut by 6 bases, the J end by 0 bases, with 8 bases between. CDR1 MNHNS and CDR2 SASEGT come from the germline V gene. The CDR3 loop spans 13 amino acids. The CDR3 here is CASSRKLNTEAFF. CDR3 nucleotide sequence: TGTGCCAGCAGCCGAAAGTTGAACACTGAAGCTTTCTTT.

The J gene is TRBJ2-7, the V gene TRBV6-5, with D perhaps matching TRBD2 (6 bases). Germline CDR1 reads MNHEY; CDR2 reads SVGAGI. CDR3 size: 16 residues. V gave up 0 bases and J gave up 1 base, with 13 bases separating them. Here the CDR3 reads CASSYSQSGLSYEQYF. The CDR3 DNA reads TGTGCCAGCAGTTACTCGCAGTCGGGACTTTCCTACGAGCAGTACTTC.

This rearrangement joins TRBV7-2 to TRBJ1-2; no definite D call. This CDR3 has 13 amino acids. V was clipped by 1 base and J by 10 bases, with 13 bases between them. Germline CDR1 and CDR2: SGHTA and FQGNSA. The CDR3 sequence: CASSLDPRLDYTF. Here the CDR3 DNA reads TGTGCCAGCAGCTTAGATCCAAGGCTTGACTACACCTTC.

In this sample, this clonotype turned up a few times. V is TRBV20-1 and J is TRBJ1-6, with 8 bases fitting TRBD1. Germline lookup yields CDR1 DFQATT and CDR2 SNEGSKA (reference sequence). Unmatched junction bases numbered 6, after V lost 5 bases and J lost 6 bases. This CDR3 has 14 amino acids. Written as DNA, the CDR3 is TGCAGTGCTCAATATGGACAGGGTAATTCACCCCTCCACTTT. Protein: CSAQYGQGNSPLHF.

The chain is built from TRBV2 and TRBJ2-7; TRBD2 agrees at 7 bases. The CDR3 length is 13 residues. Germline V gene data show CDR1 as SNHLY and CDR2 as FYNNEI. V lost 9 bases, J lost 3 bases, and 8 bases stayed unmatched. In nucleotides, the CDR3 is TGTGCCAGTTATACAGCGGGATACTACGAGCAGTACTTC. Translating gives CASYTAGYYEQYF.

This clonotype has a count of ten or more. The rearrangement uses TRBV21-1 and TRBJ2-6; the D call of TRBD1 is as the table states it, not checked on the DNA. TRBV21-1 is noted as a pseudogene. This CDR3 is 14 amino acids long. The CDR3 DNA sequence: TGTGCCAGCAGACCTGACGCCCGGGCCAACGTCCTGACTTTC. This encodes CASRPDARANVLTF.

This clonotype occurred a few times. The rearrangement links TRBV5-6 to TRBJ2-7; the D call may be TRBD1 or TRBD2 (6 bases each). The V gene lost 4 bases and the J gene lost 1 base, with 18 bases spanning the gap. The CDR3 length is 16 residues. From germline, CDR1 is SGHDT and CDR2 YYEEEE. The CDR3 DNA is TGTGCCAGCAGCCCGGAGGTGGGGGGCATGTCCTACGAGCAGTACTTC. Amino acids: CASSPEVGGMSYEQYF.

V is TRBV11-2 and J is TRBJ2-3; D call uncertain. Germline V gives CDR1 SGHAT, CDR2 FQNNGV. V was cut by 2 bases and J by 10 bases, with 10 bases left in between. This CDR3 has 12 residues. Here the CDR3 reads CASSLIPPSQYF. CDR3 DNA: TGTGCCAGCAGCTTAATACCCCCCTCGCAGTATTTT.

The rearrangement links TRBV6-5 to TRBJ2-3; D gene unclear. The CDR3 totals 14 residues. V was trimmed by 6 bases and J by 0 bases, leaving 10 bases between them. Germline V gene sequence: CDR1 MNHEY, CDR2 SVGAGI. CDR3 in amino acids: CASRKVSSTDTQYF. CDR3 DNA sequence: TGTGCCAGCAGGAAGGTTTCTAGCACAGATACGCAGTATTTT.

The J gene is TRBJ1-1, the V gene TRBV29-1; 8 positions match TRBD1. The CDR3 is 14 amino acids. V was clipped by 6 bases and J by 0 bases; unmatched bases: 6. Per germline, CDR1 SQVTM and CDR2 ANQGSEA. The CDR3 spells CSVLDRVMNTEAFF. CDR3 DNA sequence: TGCAGCGTCCTGGACAGGGTCATGAACACTGAAGCTTTCTTT.

This clonotype was detected many times. The rearrangement joins TRBV6-5 to TRBJ1-5, with TRBD1 identical over 8 bases. V lost 6 bases and J lost 5; bases outside the gene matches: 9. This CDR3 comprises 15 residues. Germline V gene sequence: CDR1 MNHEY, CDR2 SVGAGI. CDR3 nucleotides: TGTGCCAGCAGAATGGACAGGGCGTTTGATCAGCCCCAGCATTTT. Translated: CASRMDRAFDQPQHF.

The V and J genes are TRBV10-2 and TRBJ2-1, with unresolved D. Germline CDR1 and CDR2: WSHSY and SAAADI. V dropped 7 bases and J dropped 7 bases, with 23 bases sitting between them. This CDR3 is built from 16 residues. CDR3 bases: TGCGCCAGCACCCCACCCGGCCAGTTCCCATTGAATGAGCAGTTCTTC. Translated: CASTPPGQFPLNEQFF.